This T cell receptor (beta chain) was obtained from a study of T cells after somatic rescue of genetic block. The table came from immunoSEQ multiplex PCR; TCRdb's copy has only in-frame clones and leaves some out. This repertoire shows around 64,000 clones, about 91% found once; its top ten account for 2.5% to 3.5%. In this sample, this clone turned up once. The receptor's source is a man aged 35 to 55. Input material: peripheral blood mononuclear cells (PBMCs).

Here the CDR3 reads CASRAGLNTEAFF. The CDR3 DNA reads TGTGCCAGCAGAGCAGGCTTGAACACTGAAGCTTTCTTT. The chain carries TRBV2 and TRBJ1-1; D remains ambiguous. The CDR3 has 13 residues. The ends were cut back, 6 bases at V and 0 bases at J, with 8 bases in the middle. CDR1 is SNHLY and CDR2 is FYNNEI in the germline V gene.